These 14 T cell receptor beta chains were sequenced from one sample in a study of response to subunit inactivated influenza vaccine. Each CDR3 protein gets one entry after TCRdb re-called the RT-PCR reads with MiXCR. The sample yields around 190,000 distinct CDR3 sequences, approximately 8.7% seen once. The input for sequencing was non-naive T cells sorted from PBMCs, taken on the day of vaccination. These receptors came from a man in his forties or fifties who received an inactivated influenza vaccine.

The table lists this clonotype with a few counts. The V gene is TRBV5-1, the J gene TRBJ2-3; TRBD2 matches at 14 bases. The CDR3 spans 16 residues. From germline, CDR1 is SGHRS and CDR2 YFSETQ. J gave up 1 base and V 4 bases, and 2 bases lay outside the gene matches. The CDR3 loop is CASSQGLAGGTDTQYF. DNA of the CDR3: TGCGCCAGCAGCCAGGGACTAGCGGGGGGCACAGATACGCAGTATTTT.

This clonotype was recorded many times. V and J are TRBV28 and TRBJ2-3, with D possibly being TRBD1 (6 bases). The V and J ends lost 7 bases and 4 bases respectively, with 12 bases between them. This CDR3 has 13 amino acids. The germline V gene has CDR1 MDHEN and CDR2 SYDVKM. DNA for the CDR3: TGTGCCAGCATTAGCGCAGGGGCAGATACGCAGTATTTT. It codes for CASISAGADTQYF.

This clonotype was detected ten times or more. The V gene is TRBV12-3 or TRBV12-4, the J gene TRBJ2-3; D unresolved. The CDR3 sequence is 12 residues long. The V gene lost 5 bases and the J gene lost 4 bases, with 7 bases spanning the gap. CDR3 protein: CASSLTADTQYF. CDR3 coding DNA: TGTGCCAGCAGTCTTACGGCAGATACGCAGTATTTT.

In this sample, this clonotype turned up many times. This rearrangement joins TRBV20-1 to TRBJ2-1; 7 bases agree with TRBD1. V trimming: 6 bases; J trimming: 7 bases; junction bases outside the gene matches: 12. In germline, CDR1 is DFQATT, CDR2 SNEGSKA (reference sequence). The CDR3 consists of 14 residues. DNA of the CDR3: TGCAGTGCCCCTAGACAGGGAAGGGTGAATGAGCAGTTCTTC. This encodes CSAPRQGRVNEQFF.

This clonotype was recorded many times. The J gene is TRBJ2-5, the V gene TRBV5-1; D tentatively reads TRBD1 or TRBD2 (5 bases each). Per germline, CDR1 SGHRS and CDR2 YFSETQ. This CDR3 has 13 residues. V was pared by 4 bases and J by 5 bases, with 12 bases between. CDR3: CASSPGARETQYF. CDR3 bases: TGCGCCAGCAGCCCCGGGGCCCGGGAGACCCAGTACTTC.

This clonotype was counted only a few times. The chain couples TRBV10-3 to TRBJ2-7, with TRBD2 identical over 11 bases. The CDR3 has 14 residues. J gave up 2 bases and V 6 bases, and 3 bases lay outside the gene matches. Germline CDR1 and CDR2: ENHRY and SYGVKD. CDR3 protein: CAISGTSGAYEQYF. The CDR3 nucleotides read TGTGCCATCAGCGGGACTAGCGGTGCCTACGAGCAGTACTTC.

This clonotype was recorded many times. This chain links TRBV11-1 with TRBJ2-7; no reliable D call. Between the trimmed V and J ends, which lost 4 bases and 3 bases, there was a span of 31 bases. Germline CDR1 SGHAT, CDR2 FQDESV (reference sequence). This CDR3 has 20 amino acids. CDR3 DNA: TGTGCCAGCAGCTCGATATTTGAGGCCCGGCAGGACCGTAAACTCTACGAGCAGTACTTC. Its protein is CASSSIFEARQDRKLYEQYF.

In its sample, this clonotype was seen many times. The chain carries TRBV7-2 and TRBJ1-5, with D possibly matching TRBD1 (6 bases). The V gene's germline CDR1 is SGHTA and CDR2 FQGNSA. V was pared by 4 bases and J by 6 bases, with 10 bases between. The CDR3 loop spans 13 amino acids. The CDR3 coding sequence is TGTGCCAGCAGCTCGACAGGAGGTCAGCCCCAGCATTTT. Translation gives CASSSTGGQPQHF.

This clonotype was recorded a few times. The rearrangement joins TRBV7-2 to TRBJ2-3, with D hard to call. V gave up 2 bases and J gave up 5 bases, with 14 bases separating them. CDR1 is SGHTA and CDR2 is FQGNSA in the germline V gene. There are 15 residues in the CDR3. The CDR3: CASSLSTGVGDTQYF. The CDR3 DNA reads TGTGCCAGCAGCTTAAGTACTGGGGTAGGAGATACGCAGTATTTT.

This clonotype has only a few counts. CDR3 loop: CASFRARTDTQYF. Written as DNA, the CDR3 is TGTGCCAGTTTCAGGGCACGTACAGATACGCAGTATTTT. The V call is TRBV18, the J call TRBJ2-3; the D gene is possibly TRBD1 (5 bases). Germline CDR1 KGHSH, CDR2 LQKENI. The CDR3 has 13 amino acids. With 9 bases removed from V and 3 bases from J, the gap between germline ends came to 13 bases. Full variable domain (missing parts from reference TRBV18 and TRBJ2-3): NAGVMQNPRHLVRRRGQEARLRCSPMKGHSHVYWYRQLPEEGLKFMVYLQKENIIDESGMPKERFSAEFPKEGPSILRIQQVVRGDSAAYFCASFRARTDTQYFGPGTRLTVL.

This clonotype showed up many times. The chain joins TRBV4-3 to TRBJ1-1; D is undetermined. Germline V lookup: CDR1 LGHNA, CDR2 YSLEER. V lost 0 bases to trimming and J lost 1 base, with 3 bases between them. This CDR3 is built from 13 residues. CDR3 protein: CASSQERNTEAFF. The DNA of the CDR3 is TGCGCCAGCAGCCAAGAGAGGAACACTGAAGCTTTCTTT.

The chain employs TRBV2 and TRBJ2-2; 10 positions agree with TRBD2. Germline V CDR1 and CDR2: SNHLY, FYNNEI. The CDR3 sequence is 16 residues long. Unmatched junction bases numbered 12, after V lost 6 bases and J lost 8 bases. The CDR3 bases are TGTGCCAGCAGCCTGGCGGGACTAGCGACACATGGGGAGCTGTTTTTT. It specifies CASSLAGLATHGELFF.

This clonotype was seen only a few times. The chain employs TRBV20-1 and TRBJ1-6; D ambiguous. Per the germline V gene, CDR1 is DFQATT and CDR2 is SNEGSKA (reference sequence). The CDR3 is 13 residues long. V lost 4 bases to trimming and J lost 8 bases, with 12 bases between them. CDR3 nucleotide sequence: TGCAGTGCTATATCAGCTTCGGATTCACCCCTCCACTTT. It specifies CSAISASDSPLHF.

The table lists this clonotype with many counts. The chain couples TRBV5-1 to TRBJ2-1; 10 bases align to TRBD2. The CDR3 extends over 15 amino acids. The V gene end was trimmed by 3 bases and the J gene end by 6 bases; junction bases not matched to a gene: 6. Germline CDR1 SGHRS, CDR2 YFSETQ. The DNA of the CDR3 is TGCGCCAGCAGCTCGACTAGCGGGCGGCTCAATGAGCAGTTCTTC. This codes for CASSSTSGRLNEQFF. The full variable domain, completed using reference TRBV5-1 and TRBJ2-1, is KAGVTQTPRYLIKTRGQQVTLSCSPISGHRSVSWYQQTPGQGLQFLFEYFSETQRNKGNFPGRFSGRQFSNSRSEMNVSTLELGDSALYLCASSSTSGRLNEQFFGPGTRLTVL.